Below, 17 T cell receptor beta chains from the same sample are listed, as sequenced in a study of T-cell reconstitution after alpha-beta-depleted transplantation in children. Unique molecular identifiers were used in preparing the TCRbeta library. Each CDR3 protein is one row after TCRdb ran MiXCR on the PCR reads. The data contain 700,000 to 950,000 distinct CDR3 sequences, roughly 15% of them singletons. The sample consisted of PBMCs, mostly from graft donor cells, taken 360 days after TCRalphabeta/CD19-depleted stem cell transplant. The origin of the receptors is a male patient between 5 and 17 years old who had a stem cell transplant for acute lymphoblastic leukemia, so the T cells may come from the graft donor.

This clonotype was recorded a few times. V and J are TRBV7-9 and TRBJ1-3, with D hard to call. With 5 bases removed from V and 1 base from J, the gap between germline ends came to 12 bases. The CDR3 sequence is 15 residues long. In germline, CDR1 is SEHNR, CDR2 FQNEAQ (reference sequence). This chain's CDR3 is CASSPSEQSGNTIYF. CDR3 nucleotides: TGTGCCAGCAGCCCTTCCGAGCAGTCTGGAAACACCATATATTTT. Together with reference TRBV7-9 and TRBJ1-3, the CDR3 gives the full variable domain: DTGVSQNPRHKITKRGQNVTFRCDPISEHNRLYWYRQTLGQGPEFLTYFQNEAQLEKSRLLSDRFSAERPKGSFSTLEIQRTEQGDSAMYLCASSPSEQSGNTIYFGEGSWLTVV.

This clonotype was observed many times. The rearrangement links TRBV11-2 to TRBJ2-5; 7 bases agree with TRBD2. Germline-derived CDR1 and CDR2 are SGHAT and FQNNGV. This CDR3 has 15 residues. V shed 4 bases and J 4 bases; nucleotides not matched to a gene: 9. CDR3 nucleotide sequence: TGTGCCAGCAGCTCGGGAGGACTAGTCGGAGAGACCCAGTACTTC. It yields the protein CASSSGGLVGETQYF. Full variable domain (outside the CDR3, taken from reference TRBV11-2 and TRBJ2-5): EAGVAQSPRYKIIEKRQSVAFWCNPISGHATLYWYQQILGQGPKLLIQFQNNGVVDDSQLPKDRFSAERLKGVDSTLKIQPAKLEDSAVYLCASSSGGLVGETQYFGPGTRLLVL.

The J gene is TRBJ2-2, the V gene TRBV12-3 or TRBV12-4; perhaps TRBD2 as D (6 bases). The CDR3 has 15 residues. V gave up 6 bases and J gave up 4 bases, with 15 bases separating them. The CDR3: CASRETRRGTGELFF. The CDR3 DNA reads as TGTGCCAGCAGGGAGACTCGGCGGGGCACCGGGGAGCTGTTTTTT.

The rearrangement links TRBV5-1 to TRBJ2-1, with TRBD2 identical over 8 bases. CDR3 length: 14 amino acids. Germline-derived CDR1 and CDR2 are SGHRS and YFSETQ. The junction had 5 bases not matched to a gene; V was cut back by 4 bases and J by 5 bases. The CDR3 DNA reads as TGCGCCAGCAGCAATAGCGGGAAAAACAATGAGCAGTTCTTC. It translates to CASSNSGKNNEQFF. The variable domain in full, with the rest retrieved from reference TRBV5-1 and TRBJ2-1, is KAGVTQTPRYLIKTRGQQVTLSCSPISGHRSVSWYQQTPGQGLQFLFEYFSETQRNKGNFPGRFSGRQFSNSRSEMNVSTLELGDSALYLCASSNSGKNNEQFFGPGTRLTVL.

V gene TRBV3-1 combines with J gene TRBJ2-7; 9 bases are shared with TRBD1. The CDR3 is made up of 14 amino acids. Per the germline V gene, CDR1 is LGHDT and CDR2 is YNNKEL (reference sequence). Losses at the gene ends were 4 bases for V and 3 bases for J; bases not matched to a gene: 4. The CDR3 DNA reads TGTGCCAGCAGCCCCCTGGACAGGGGCTACGAGCAGTACTTC. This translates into CASSPLDRGYEQYF.

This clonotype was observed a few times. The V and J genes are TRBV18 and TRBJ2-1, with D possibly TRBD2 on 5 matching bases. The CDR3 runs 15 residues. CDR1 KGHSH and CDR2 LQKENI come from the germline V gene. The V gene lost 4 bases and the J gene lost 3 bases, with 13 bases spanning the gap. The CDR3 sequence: CASSLSTGFYNEQFF. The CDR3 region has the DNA TGTGCCAGCTCACTGAGTACGGGGTTCTACAATGAGCAGTTCTTC. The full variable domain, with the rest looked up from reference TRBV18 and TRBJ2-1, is NAGVMQNPRHLVRRRGQEARLRCSPMKGHSHVYWYRQLPEEGLKFMVYLQKENIIDESGMPKERFSAEFPKEGPSILRIQQVVRGDSAAYFCASSLSTGFYNEQFFGPGTRLTVL.

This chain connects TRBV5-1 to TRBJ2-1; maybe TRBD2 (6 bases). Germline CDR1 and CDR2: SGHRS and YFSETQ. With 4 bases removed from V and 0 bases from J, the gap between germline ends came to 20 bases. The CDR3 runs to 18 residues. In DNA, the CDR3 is TGCGCCAGCAGCCCCCCACGGGGGAGACTAGTCTCCTACAATGAGCAGTTCTTC. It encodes CASSPPRGRLVSYNEQFF.

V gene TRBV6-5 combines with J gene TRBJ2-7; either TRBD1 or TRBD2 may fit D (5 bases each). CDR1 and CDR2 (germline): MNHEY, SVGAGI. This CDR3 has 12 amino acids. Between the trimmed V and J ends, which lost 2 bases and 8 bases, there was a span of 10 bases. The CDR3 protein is CASSYGDGKQYF. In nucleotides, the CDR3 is TGTGCCAGCAGTTACGGGGACGGGAAGCAGTACTTC.

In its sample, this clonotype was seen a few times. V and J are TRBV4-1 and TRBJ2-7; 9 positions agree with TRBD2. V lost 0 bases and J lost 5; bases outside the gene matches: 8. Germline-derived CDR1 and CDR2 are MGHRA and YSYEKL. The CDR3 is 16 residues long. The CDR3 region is CASSQEVAGVSHEQYF. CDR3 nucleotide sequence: TGCGCCAGCAGCCAAGAGGTAGCGGGAGTTTCCCACGAGCAGTACTTC.

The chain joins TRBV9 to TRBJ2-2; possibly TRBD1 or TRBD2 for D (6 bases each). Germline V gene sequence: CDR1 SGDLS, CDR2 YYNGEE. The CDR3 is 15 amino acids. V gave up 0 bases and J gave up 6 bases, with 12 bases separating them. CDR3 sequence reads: CASSVVEGGSGELFF. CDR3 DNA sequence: TGTGCCAGCAGCGTAGTGGAGGGGGGCTCCGGGGAGCTGTTTTTT.

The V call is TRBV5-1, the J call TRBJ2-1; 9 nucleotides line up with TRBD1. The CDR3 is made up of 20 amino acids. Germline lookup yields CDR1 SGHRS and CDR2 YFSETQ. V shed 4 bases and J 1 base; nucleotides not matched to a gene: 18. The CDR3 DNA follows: TGCGCCAGCAGCGGTCGGTCGGGACAGGGACCTCACCGGTCCTACAATGAGCAGTTCTTC. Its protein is CASSGRSGQGPHRSYNEQFF.

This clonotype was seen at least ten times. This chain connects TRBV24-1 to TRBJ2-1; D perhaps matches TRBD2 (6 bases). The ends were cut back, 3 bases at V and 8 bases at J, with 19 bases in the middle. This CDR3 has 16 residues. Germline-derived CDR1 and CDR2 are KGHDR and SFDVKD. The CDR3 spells CATSDRKLADLHEQFF. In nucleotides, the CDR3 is TGTGCCACCAGTGATAGGAAACTAGCCGACCTACATGAGCAGTTCTTC.

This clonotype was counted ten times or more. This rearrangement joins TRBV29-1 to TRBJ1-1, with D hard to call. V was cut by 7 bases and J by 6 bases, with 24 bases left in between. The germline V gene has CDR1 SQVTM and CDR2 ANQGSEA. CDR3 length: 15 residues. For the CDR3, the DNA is TGCAGCGCCGGGCACCTCCTCTTAACGACCGCTGAAGCTTTCTTT. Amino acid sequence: CSAGHLLLTTAEAFF.

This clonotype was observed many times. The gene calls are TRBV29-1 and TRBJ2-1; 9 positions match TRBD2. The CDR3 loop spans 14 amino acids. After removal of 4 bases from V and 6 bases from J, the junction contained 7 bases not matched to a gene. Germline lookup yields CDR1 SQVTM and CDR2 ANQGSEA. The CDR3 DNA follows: TGCAGCGTTGTTCGGGGACTAGCCTTCAATGAGCAGTTCTTC. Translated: CSVVRGLAFNEQFF.

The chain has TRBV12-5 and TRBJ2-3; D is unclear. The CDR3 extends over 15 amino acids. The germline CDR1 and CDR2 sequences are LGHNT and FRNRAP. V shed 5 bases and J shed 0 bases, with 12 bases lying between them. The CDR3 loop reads CASGGELSSTDTQYF. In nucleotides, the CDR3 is TGTGCTAGTGGTGGGGAATTATCTAGCACAGATACGCAGTATTTT.

CDR3 sequence reads: CASSGTTGEALPNEKLFF. Here the CDR3 DNA reads TGTGCCAGCAGCGGAACTACAGGGGAGGCTTTACCTAATGAAAAACTGTTTTTT. The rearrangement joins TRBV11-1 to TRBJ1-4; 7 nucleotides line up with TRBD1. This CDR3 region has 18 residues. Germline loops: CDR1 SGHAT, CDR2 FQDESV (reference sequence). The junction had 15 bases not matched to a gene; V was cut back by 5 bases and J by 3 bases.

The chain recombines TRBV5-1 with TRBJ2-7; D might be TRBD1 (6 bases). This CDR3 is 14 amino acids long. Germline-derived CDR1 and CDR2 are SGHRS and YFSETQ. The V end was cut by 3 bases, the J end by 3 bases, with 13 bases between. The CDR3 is CASSSGTRYYEQYF. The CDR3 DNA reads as TGCGCCAGCAGCTCCGGGACAAGATACTACGAGCAGTACTTC.